These T cell receptor beta chains were read from a single sample in a study of early T cells in non-severe SARS-CoV-2 infection. TCRdb independently ran MiXCR on the 5' RACE reads; one entry per CDR3 protein. The sample has 98,000 or so distinct CDR3 sequences; roughly an eighth are singletons. Sequenced input: whole blood. The receptor set was obtained from an adult who was a healthcare worker with PCR-confirmed SARS-CoV-2 infection or an uninfected control (not recorded which). CDR3s include the opening cysteine and the closing phenylalanine or tryptophan. A D gene is named only where the DNA matches it firmly. Not all rows give a size; the values are once, few, many and, for expanded clones, a class.

j_gene | abundance | v_gene | d_gene | CDR3nt | CDR3aa
TRBJ2-6 | many | TRBV11-3 | TRBD1 | TGTGCCAGCAGCTTCGGACAGGGAGTGATGGCTGGGGCCAACGTCCTGACTTTC | CASSFGQGVMAGANVLTF
TRBJ2-3 | few | TRBV20-1 | . | TGCAGTGGGGCGGCAGATAGCACAGATACGCAGTATTTT | CSGAADSTDTQYF
TRBJ1-4 | many | TRBV5-1 | . | TGCGCCAGCACCCTGGGCGGCCTAACTAATGAAAAACTGTTTTTT | CASTLGGLTNEKLFF
TRBJ2-5 | . | TRBV7-2 | TRBD2 | TGTGCCAGCAGCGGTACTAGCGGGAGTAACCAAGAGACCCAGTACTTC | CASSGTSGSNQETQYF
TRBJ2-3 | . | TRBV11-3 | TRBD2 | TGTGCCAGCAGCCCACAGGGAGGCGCGGGAGGTCGGGATACGCAGTATTTT | CASSPQGGAGGRDTQYF
TRBJ1-2 | . | TRBV2 | . | TGTGCCAGCGGGGTAGCTGGCTACACCTTC | CASGVAGYTF
TRBJ2-5 | many | TRBV18 | . | TGTGCCAGCTCACCACGGGGGGCGGAGGAAGAGACCCAGTACTTC | CASSPRGAEEETQYF
TRBJ2-3 | many | TRBV5-1 | . | TGCGCCAGCAGCCCCGTTCCCAGCACAGATACGCAGTATTTT | CASSPVPSTDTQYF
TRBJ2-3 | few | TRBV20-1 | . | TGCAGTGTCCAAGGAGATACGCAGTATTTT | CSVQGDTQYF
TRBJ2-7 | many | TRBV2 | TRBD1 | TGTGCCAGCAGCCCCGGGACAGGGCGCGAGCAGTACTTC | CASSPGTGREQYF